These 18 T cell receptor beta chains were sequenced from one sample in a study of vaccination effects on CD4 cells after COVID-19. Sequencing was preceded by expansion of antigen-specific CD4+ T cells with viral peptide pools in the ViraFEST assay. Cells that had been cultured for roughly ten days were the source of isolated CD4+ T cells. The infection with SARS-CoV-2 (confirmed by PCR) occurred in this person between March and December 2020. Their antigen targets remain unknown. Repertoires were generated with immunoSEQ multiplex PCR, while TCRdb's copy carries only in-frame clones and drops some. The table lists about 20,000 clones, around 74% of them singletons. The material sequenced was CD4+ T cells from PBMCs cultured with SARS-CoV-2 spike peptides, taken before COVID-19 vaccination. Source of these receptors: a human donor who had a prior SARS-CoV-2 infection.

The CDR3 bases are TGTGCCAGTAGGAGTTACGATTCCTACGAGCAGTACTTC. It is translated as CASRSYDSYEQYF. The chain employs TRBV19 and TRBJ2-7; D uncertain. V shed 6 bases and J shed 1 base, with 10 bases lying between them. Germline loops: CDR1 LNHDA, CDR2 SQIVND (reference sequence). The CDR3 runs to 13 residues.

This clone was seen a handful of times. The rearrangement joins TRBV5-4 to TRBJ1-1; D is uncertain. CDR1 and CDR2 (germline): SGHNT, YYREEE (reference sequence). Trimming left V 1 base short and J 0 bases short, with 7 bases between. The CDR3 spans 14 residues. CDR3 region: CASSLSTLNTEAFF. The CDR3 DNA sequence: TGTGCCAGCAGCTTGTCGACACTGAACACTGAAGCTTTCTTT.

This clone is termed medium-sized. The chain combines TRBV30 with TRBJ1-2; D not certain. The CDR3 is 12 residues long. The germline V gene has CDR1 GTSNPN and CDR2 SVGIG (reference sequence). V was shortened by 1 base and J by 8 bases, with 11 bases between the two germline ends. CDR3 nucleotide sequence: TGTGCCTGGAGTGAGACTCTCATAGGCTACACCTTC. The encoded protein is CAWSETLIGYTF.

This clone was seen a handful of times. The rearrangement joins TRBV18 to TRBJ1-4; weak D call: TRBD1 (6 bases). The V gene lost 3 bases and the J gene lost 8 bases, with 16 bases spanning the gap. Germline values: CDR1 KGHSH, CDR2 LQKENI. This CDR3 spans 15 amino acids. CDR3 DNA: TGTGCCAGCTCACCCCTCGGGGGGGGCGTCGAAAAACTGTTTTTT. Its protein is CASSPLGGGVEKLFF. The full variable domain, with the rest looked up from reference TRBV18 and TRBJ1-4, is NAGVMQNPRHLVRRRGQEARLRCSPMKGHSHVYWYRQLPEEGLKFMVYLQKENIIDESGMPKERFSAEFPKEGPSILRIQQVVRGDSAAYFCASSPLGGGVEKLFFGSGTQLSVL.

The chain combines TRBV5-6 with TRBJ1-2; D gene unclear. The CDR3 covers 15 residues. Germline CDR1 is SGHDT and CDR2 is YYEEEE. V lost 4 bases and J lost 4, with 17 bases in between. The DNA for the CDR3 is TGTGCCAGCAGCCGCACTATAAGGGCAAGCTATGGCTACACCTTC. This sequence encodes CASSRTIRASYGYTF. The full variable domain, in which reference TRBV5-6 and TRBJ1-2 provide the parts outside the CDR3, is DAGVTQSPTHLIKTRGQQVTLRCSPKSGHDTVSWYQQALGQGPQFIFQYYEEEERQRGNFPDRFSGHQFPNYSSELNVNALLLGDSALYLCASSRTIRASYGYTFGSGTRLTVV.

The chain couples TRBV7-2 to TRBJ2-7; TRBD2 is a possible D gene (5 bases). Germline V gene lookup returns CDR1 SGHTA and CDR2 FQGNSA. This CDR3 contains 13 residues. The ends were cut back, 0 bases at V and 8 bases at J, with 11 bases in the middle. This CDR3 is CASSLALGVKQYF. DNA for the CDR3: TGTGCCAGCAGCTTAGCCCTCGGGGTTAAGCAGTACTTC.

V gene TRBV6-1 combines with J gene TRBJ1-5; D is unresolved. The CDR3 is made up of 12 amino acids. V lost 8 bases to trimming and J lost 9 bases, with 14 bases between them. Germline lookup yields CDR1 MNHNS and CDR2 SASEGT. CDR3 in DNA: TGTGCCAGCCTCTTAGATAACGGGCCCCAGCATTTT. Translated, it gives CASLLDNGPQHF.

The V and J genes are TRBV18 and TRBJ2-7; D possibly uses TRBD1 or TRBD2 (5 bases each). The CDR3 runs to 13 residues. V was shortened by 8 bases and J by 4 bases, with 15 bases between the two germline ends. CDR1 and CDR2 (germline): KGHSH, LQKENI. The CDR3 sequence is CASALRDLYEQYF. The CDR3 DNA reads as TGTGCCAGCGCCCTGAGGGACCTATACGAGCAGTACTTC.

The V call is TRBV3-1 (or the pseudogene TRBV3-2), the J call TRBJ1-2; D is perhaps TRBD1 (6 bases). Trimming pared 0 bases from V and 4 bases from J, leaving 12 bases between. This CDR3 has 15 amino acids. Germline V gene sequence: CDR1 LGHDT, CDR2 YNNKEL (reference sequence). As DNA, the CDR3 is TGTGCCAGCAGCCAAGATTTCGGGGGCGGCTATGGCTACACCTTC. Translating gives CASSQDFGGGYGYTF.

The rearrangement joins TRBV25-1 to TRBJ1-2; 8 nucleotides match TRBD1. CDR1 is MGHDK, CDR2 SYGVNS, per germline. This CDR3 has 13 residues. J gave up 7 bases and V 6 bases, and 7 bases lay outside the gene matches. The CDR3 DNA follows: TGTGCCAGCAGCCTACGGACAGGGTCTGGCTACACCTTC. Protein: CASSLRTGSGYTF.

V gene TRBV6-6 combines with J gene TRBJ2-5, with D unclear. This CDR3 spans 14 amino acids. In germline, CDR1 is MNHNY, CDR2 SVGAGI (reference sequence). V was trimmed by 6 bases and J by 4 bases, leaving 15 bases between them. CDR3 bases: TGTGCCAGCAGCTCTGGCTACTCACTAGAGACCCAGTACTTC. This translates into CASSSGYSLETQYF.

This clone is a singleton in its sample. The chain carries TRBV11-2 and TRBJ1-4; 9 bases fit TRBD1. The ends lost 4 bases at V and 8 bases at J; junction bases unmatched: 8. CDR3 size: 15 residues. Germline V gene lookup returns CDR1 SGHAT and CDR2 FQNNGV. Here the CDR3 DNA reads TGTGCCAGCAGCTCCCTGACAGGGGGGTTCGAAAAACTGTTTTTT. Its translation: CASSSLTGGFEKLFF. Using reference TRBV11-2 and TRBJ1-4 for the parts outside the CDR3, the full variable domain is EAGVAQSPRYKIIEKRQSVAFWCNPISGHATLYWYQQILGQGPKLLIQFQNNGVVDDSQLPKDRFSAERLKGVDSTLKIQPAKLEDSAVYLCASSSLTGGFEKLFFGSGTQLSVL.

The rearrangement uses TRBV7-3 and TRBJ2-1, with 11 bases fitting TRBD2. The germline V gene encodes CDR1 SGHTA and CDR2 FQGTGA. The CDR3 contains 16 residues. Trimming took 5 bases from V and 9 from J; bases not matched to a gene: 12. The CDR3 sequence is CASSPGTSGGWGEQFF. The DNA for the CDR3 is TGTGCCAGCAGCCCCGGGACTAGCGGTGGGTGGGGTGAGCAGTTCTTC. Full variable domain (missing parts from reference TRBV7-3 and TRBJ2-1): GAGVSQTPSNKVTEKGKYVELRCDPISGHTALYWYRQSLGQGPEFLIYFQGTGAADDSGLPNDRFFAVRPEGSVSTLKIQRTERGDSAVYLCASSPGTSGGWGEQFFGPGTRLTVL.

The V and J genes are TRBV18 and TRBJ2-1; D possibly corresponds to TRBD1 (5 bases). The CDR3 runs 16 residues. Trimming left V 0 bases short and J 4 bases short, with 13 bases between. Per the germline V gene, CDR1 is KGHSH and CDR2 is LQKENI. The CDR3, as DNA: TGTGCCAGCTCACCACCTGGGGCTAGAGTATACAATGAGCAGTTCTTC. Translated: CASSPPGARVYNEQFF.

This sequence joins TRBV19 and TRBJ2-3; D call uncertain. The ends were cut back, 0 bases at V and 13 bases at J, with 17 bases in the middle. Per the germline V gene, CDR1 is LNHDA and CDR2 is SQIVND (reference sequence). There are 14 residues in the CDR3. This CDR3 reads CASSIDPGRGYKYF. The CDR3 DNA reads as TGTGCCAGTAGTATAGATCCTGGGCGTGGGTACAAGTATTTT.

The chain recombines TRBV11-2 with TRBJ1-2; TRBD1 agrees at 12 bases. The trim removed 1 base at V and 7 bases at J, leaving 4 bases unmatched. Germline CDR1 reads SGHAT; CDR2 reads FQNNGV. This CDR3 contains 15 residues. The CDR3 coding sequence is TGTGCCAGCAGCTTAGGGGGACAGGGGGCAATTGGCTACACCTTC. Its protein is CASSLGGQGAIGYTF.

The gene calls are TRBV18 and TRBJ2-6; D ambiguous. Germline lookup yields CDR1 KGHSH and CDR2 LQKENI. The V and J ends lost 0 bases and 6 bases respectively, with 15 bases between them. The length of the CDR3 is 17 residues. For the CDR3, the DNA is TGTGCCAGCTCACCACCATTCGGATTTCCCGAGGCCAACGTCCTGACTTTC. It is translated as CASSPPFGFPEANVLTF.

This clone appeared a single time. The chain joins TRBV5-1 to TRBJ1-6; a possible D gene is TRBD1 (5 bases). Trimming stripped 4 bases from V and 4 bases from J, with 12 bases between. The CDR3 is 15 amino acids. Germline V gene sequence: CDR1 SGHRS, CDR2 YFSETQ. CDR3 protein: CASSAQGFYNSPLHF. The CDR3 DNA is TGCGCCAGCAGCGCCCAGGGTTTTTATAATTCACCCCTCCACTTT.